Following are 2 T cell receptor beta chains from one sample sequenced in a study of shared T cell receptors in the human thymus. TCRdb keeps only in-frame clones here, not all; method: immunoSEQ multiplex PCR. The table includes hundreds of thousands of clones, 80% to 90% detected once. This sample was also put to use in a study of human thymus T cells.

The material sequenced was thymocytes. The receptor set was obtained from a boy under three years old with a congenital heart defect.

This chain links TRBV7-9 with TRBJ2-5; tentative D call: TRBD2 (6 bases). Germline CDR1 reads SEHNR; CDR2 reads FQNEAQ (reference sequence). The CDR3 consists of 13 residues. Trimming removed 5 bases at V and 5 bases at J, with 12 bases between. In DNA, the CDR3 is TGTGCCAGCAGCGATTATGCGGGGGAGACCCAGTACTTC. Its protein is CASSDYAGETQYF.

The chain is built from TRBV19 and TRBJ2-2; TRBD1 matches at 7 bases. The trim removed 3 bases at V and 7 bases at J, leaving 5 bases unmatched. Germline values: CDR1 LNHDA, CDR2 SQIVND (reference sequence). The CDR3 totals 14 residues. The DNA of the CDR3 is TGTGCCAGTAGTATGGCCAGGGGGAACGGGGAGCTGTTTTTT. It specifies CASSMARGNGELFF.